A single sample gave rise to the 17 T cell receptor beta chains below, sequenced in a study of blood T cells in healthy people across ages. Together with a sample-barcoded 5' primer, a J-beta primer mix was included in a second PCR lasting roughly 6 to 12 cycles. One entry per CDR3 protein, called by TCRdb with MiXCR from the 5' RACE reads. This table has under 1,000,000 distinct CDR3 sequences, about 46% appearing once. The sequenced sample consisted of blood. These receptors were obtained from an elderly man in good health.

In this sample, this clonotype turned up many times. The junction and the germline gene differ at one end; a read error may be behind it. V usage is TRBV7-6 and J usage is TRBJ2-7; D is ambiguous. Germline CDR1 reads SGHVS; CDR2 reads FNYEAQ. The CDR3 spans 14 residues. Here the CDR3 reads CASSLGPSSYEQYF. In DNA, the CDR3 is TGCGCCAGCAGCTTGGGCCCGAGCTCCTACGAGCAGTACTTC.

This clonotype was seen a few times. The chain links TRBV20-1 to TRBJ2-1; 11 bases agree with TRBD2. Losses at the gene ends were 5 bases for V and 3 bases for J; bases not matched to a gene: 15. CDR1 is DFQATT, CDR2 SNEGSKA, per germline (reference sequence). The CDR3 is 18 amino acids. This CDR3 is CSADTSGSGSFLYNEQFF. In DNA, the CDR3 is TGCAGTGCTGACACTAGCGGGAGTGGTTCCTTTCTCTACAATGAGCAGTTCTTC.

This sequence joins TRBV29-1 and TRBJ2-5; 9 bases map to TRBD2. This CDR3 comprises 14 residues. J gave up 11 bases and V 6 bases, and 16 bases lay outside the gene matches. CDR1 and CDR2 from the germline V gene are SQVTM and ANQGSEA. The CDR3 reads CSVSGGISYNEQYF. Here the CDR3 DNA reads TGCAGCGTAAGCGGGGGGATCTCCTACAATGAGCAGTACTTC.

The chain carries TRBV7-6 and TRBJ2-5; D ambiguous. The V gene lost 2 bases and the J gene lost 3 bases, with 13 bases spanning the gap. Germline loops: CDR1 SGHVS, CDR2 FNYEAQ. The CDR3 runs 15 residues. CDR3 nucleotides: TGTGCCAGCAGCTTAAGGGCCGGGCAGGAAGAGACCCAGTACTTC. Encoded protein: CASSLRAGQEETQYF. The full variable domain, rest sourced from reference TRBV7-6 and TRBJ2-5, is GAGVSQSPRYKVTKRGQDVALRCDPISGHVSLYWYRQALGQGPEFLTYFNYEAQQDKSGLPNDRFSAERPEGSISTLTIQRTEQRDSAMYRCASSLRAGQEETQYFGPGTRLLVL.

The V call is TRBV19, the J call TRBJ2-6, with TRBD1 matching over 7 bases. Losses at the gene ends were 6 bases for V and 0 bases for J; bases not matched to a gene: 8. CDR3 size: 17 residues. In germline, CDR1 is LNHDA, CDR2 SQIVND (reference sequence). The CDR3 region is CASRGQEGYSGANVLTF. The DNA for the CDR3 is TGTGCCAGTAGAGGACAGGAAGGCTACTCTGGGGCCAACGTCCTGACTTTC.

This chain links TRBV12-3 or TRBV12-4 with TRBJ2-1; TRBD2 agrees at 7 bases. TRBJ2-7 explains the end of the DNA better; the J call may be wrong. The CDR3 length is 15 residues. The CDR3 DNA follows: TGTGCCAGCACTTCTAGCGGACGTTCCTACAATGAGCAGTACTTC. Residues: CASTSSGRSYNEQYF.

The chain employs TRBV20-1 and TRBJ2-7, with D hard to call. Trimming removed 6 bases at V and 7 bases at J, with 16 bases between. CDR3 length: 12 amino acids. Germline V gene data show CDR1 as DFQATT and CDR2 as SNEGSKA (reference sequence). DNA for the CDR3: TGCAGTGCCCGTGTTGTGTTGGATGAGCAGTACTTC. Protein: CSARVVLDEQYF.

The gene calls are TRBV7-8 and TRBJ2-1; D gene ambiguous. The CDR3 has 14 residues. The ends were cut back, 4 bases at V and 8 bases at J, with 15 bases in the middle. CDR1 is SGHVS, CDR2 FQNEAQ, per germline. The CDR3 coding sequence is TGTGCCAGCAGCTCCCCCCCTAGTTTGGATGAGCAGTTCTTC. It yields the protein CASSSPPSLDEQFF.

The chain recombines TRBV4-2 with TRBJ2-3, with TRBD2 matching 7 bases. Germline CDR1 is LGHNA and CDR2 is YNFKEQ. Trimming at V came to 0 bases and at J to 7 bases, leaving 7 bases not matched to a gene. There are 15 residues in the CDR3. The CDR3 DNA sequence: TGTGCCAGCAGCCAAGAAGCGGGGCGTGTATATACGCAGTATTTT. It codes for CASSQEAGRVYTQYF.

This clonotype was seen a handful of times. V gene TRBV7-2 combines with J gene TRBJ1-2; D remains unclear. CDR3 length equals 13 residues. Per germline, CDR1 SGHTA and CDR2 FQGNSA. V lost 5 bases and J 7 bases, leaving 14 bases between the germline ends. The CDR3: CASSQDPLRGYTF. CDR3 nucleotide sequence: TGTGCCAGCAGCCAGGACCCCCTTCGTGGCTACACCTTC.

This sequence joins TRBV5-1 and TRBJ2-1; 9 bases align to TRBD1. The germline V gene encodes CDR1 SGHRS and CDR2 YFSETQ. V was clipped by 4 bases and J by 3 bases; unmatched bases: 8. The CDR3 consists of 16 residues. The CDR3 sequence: CASSQSTGGSYNEQFF. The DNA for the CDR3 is TGCGCCAGCAGCCAGTCGACAGGGGGGAGCTACAATGAGCAGTTCTTC.

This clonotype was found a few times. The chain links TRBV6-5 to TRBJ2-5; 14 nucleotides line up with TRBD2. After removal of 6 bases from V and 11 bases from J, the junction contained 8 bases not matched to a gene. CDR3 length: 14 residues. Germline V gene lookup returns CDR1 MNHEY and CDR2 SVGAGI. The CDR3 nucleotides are TGTGCCAGCAGCGGACTAGCGGGAGGTGGTGAGCAGTACTTC. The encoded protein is CASSGLAGGGEQYF.

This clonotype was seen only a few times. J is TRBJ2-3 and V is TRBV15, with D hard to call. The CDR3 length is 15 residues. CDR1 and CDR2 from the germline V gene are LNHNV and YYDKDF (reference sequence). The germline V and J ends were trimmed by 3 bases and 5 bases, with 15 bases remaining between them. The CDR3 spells CATSSWEPEIDTQYF. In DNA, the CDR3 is TGTGCCACCAGCAGCTGGGAACCTGAAATAGATACGCAGTATTTT.

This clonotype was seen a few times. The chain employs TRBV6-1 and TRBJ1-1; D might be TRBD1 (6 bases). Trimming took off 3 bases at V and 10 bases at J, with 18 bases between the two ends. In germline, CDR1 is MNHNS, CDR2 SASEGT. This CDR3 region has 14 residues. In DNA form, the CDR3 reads TGTGCCAGCAGTGATACAGGGATGGGGGCCCGAGCTTTCTTT. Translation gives CASSDTGMGARAFF.

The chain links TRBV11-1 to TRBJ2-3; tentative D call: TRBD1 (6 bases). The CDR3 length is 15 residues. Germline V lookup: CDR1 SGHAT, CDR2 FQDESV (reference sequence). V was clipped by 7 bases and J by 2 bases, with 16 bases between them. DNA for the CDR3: TGTGCCAGCAAACGAAGACAGGTCTACACAGATACGCAGTATTTT. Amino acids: CASKRRQVYTDTQYF.

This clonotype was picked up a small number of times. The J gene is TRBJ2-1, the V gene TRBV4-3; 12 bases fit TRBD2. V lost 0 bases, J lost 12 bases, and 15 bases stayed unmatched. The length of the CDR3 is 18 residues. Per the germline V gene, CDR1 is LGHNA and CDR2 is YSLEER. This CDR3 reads CASSQEALRTSGIGGQFF. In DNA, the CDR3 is TGCGCCAGCAGCCAAGAAGCCCTAAGGACTAGCGGGATAGGGGGGCAGTTCTTC.

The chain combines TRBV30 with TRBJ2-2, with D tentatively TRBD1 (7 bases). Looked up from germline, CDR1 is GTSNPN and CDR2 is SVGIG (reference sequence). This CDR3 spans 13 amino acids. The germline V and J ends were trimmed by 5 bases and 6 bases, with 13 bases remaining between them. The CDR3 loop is CAWRGTAAGELFF. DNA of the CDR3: TGTGCCTGGCGGGGGACAGCGGCCGGGGAGCTGTTTTTT. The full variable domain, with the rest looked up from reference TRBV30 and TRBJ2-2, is SQTIHQWPATLVQPVGSPLSLECTVEGTSNPNLYWYRQAAGRGLQLLFYSVGIGQISSEVPQNLSASRPQDRQFILSSKKLLLSDSGFYLCAWRGTAAGELFFGEGSRLTVL.